This T cell receptor beta chain was observed in a study of cytomegalovirus exposure and HLA in healthy donors. PCR amplification relied on 60 Vbeta primers (plus 13 Jbeta primers). Data came from immunoSEQ multiplex PCR; TCRdb stores just in-frame clones and leaves some out. The sample yields approximately 190,000 clones, over 65% seen once. The CDR3 has 15 amino acids. V shed 4 bases and J 6 bases; nucleotides not matched to a gene: 11. CDR1 is MRHNA and CDR2 is SNTAGT in the germline V gene. The gene calls are TRBV6-4 and TRBJ2-7, with 8 bases that match TRBD1. Sequences were obtained from PBMCs. The TCR was taken from a woman aged 45 to 65 in good health and CMV-seropositive. CDR3 coding DNA: TGTGCCAGCAGTGCCGTGGACAGGGTGGATCCCGAGCAGTACTTC. This codes for CASSAVDRVDPEQYF.